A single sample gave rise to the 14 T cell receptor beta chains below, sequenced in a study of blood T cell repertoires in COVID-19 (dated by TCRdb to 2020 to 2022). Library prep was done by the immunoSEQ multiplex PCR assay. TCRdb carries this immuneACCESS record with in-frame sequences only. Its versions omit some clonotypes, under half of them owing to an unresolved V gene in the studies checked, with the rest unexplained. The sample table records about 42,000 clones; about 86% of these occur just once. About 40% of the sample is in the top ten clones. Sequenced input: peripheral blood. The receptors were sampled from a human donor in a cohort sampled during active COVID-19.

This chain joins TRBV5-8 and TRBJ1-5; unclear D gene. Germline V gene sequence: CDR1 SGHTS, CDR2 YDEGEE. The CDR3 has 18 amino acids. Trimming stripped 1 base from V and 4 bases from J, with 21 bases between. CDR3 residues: CASSLSGILIPLNQPQHF. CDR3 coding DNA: TGTGCCAGCAGCTTGTCGGGAATCTTGATTCCCCTTAATCAGCCCCAGCATTTT.

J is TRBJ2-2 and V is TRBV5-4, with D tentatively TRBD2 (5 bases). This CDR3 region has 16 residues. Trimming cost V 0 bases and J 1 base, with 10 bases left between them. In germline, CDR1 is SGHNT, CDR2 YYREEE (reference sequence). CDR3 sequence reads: CASSLGHGMNTGELFF. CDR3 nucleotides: TGTGCCAGCAGCTTGGGACACGGGATGAACACCGGGGAGCTGTTTTTT.

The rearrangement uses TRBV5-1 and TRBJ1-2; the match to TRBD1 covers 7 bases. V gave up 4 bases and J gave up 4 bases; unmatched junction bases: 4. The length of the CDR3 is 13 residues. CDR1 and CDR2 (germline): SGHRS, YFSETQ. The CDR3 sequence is CASSPGQTYGYTF. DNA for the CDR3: TGCGCCAGCAGCCCGGGACAGACCTATGGCTACACCTTC. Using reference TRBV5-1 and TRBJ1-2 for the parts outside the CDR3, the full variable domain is KAGVTQTPRYLIKTRGQQVTLSCSPISGHRSVSWYQQTPGQGLQFLFEYFSETQRNKGNFPGRFSGRQFSNSRSEMNVSTLELGDSALYLCASSPGQTYGYTFGSGTRLTVV.

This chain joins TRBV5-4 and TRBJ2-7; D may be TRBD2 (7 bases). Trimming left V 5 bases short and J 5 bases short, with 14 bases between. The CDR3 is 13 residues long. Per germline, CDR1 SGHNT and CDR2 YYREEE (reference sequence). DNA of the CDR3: TGTGCCAGCAGTTCGGCGGGGGCTCACGAGCAGTACGTC. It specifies CASSSAGAHEQYV.

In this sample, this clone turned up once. DNA of the CDR3: TGTGCCAGCAGTCACATGGGACAACGAGAAGATACGCAGTATTTT. This sequence encodes CASSHMGQREDTQYF. J is TRBJ2-3 and V is TRBV7-9; maybe TRBD1 (6 bases). The CDR3 length is 15 residues. The germline gives CDR1 SEHNR, CDR2 FQNEAQ (reference sequence). V dropped 6 bases and J dropped 5 bases, with 18 bases sitting between them. The whole variable domain, remainder taken from reference TRBV7-9 and TRBJ2-3, is DTGVSQNPRHKITKRGQNVTFRCDPISEHNRLYWYRQTLGQGPEFLTYFQNEAQLEKSRLLSDRFSAERPKGSFSTLEIQRTEQGDSAMYLCASSHMGQREDTQYFGPGTRLTVL.

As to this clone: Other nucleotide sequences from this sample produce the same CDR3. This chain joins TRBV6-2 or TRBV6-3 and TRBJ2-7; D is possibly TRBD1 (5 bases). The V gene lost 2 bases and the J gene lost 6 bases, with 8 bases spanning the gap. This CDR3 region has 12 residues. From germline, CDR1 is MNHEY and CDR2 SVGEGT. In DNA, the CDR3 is TGTGCCAGCAGTTACGATAGGGGCGAGCAGTACTTC. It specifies CASSYDRGEQYF.

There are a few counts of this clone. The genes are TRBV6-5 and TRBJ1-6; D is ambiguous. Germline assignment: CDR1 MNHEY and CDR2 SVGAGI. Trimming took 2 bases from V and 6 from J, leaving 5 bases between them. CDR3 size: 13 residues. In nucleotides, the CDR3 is TGTGCCAGCAGTTACGGGCGTAATTCACCCCTCCACTTT. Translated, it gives CASSYGRNSPLHF.

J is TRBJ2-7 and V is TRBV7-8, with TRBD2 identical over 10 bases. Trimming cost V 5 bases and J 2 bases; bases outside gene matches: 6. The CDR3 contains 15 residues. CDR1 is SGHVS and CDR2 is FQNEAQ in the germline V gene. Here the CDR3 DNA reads TGTGCCAGCAGCCCTGGACTAGCGGCCACCTACGAGCAGTACTTC. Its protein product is CASSPGLAATYEQYF.

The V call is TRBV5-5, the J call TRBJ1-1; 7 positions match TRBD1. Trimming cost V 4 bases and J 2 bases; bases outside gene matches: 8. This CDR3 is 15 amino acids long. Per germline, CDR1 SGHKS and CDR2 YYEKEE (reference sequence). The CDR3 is CASSPRDRVNTEAFF. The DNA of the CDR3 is TGTGCCAGCAGCCCCCGGGACAGAGTTAACACTGAAGCTTTCTTT.

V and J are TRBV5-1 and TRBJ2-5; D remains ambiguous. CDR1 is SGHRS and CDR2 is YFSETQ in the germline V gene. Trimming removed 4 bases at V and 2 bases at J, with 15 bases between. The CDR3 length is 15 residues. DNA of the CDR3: TGCGCCAGCAGCCCCCATCGGGTCTCTCAAGAGACCCAGTACTTC. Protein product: CASSPHRVSQETQYF.

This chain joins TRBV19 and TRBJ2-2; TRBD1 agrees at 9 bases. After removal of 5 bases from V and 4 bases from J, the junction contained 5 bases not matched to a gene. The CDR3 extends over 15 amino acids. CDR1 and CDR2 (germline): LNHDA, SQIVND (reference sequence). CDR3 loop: CASSPPDRGTGELFF. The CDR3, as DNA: TGTGCCAGTAGTCCACCGGACAGGGGCACCGGGGAGCTGTTTTTT.

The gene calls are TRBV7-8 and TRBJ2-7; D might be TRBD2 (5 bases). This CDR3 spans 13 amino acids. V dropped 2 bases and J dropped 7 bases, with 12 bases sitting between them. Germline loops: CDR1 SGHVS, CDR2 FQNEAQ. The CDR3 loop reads CASSLSGTGEQYV. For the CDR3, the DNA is TGTGCCAGCAGCTTATCGGGAACCGGAGAGCAGTACGTC.

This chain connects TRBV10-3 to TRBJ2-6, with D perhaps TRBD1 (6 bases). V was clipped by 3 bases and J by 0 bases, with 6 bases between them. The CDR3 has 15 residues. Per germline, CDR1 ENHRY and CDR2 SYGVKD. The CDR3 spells CAISEGGSGANVLTF. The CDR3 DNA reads TGTGCCATCAGTGAAGGGGGCTCTGGGGCCAACGTCCTGACTTTC.

The CDR3 region has the DNA TGTGCCAGTAGTATCCCGACCGGCGGGCCCCAGCATTTT. Translated, it gives CASSIPTGGPQHF. The gene calls are TRBV19 and TRBJ1-5; no definite D call. This CDR3 comprises 13 residues. Germline CDR1 LNHDA, CDR2 SQIVND (reference sequence). The ends were cut back, 3 bases at V and 9 bases at J, with 12 bases in the middle.